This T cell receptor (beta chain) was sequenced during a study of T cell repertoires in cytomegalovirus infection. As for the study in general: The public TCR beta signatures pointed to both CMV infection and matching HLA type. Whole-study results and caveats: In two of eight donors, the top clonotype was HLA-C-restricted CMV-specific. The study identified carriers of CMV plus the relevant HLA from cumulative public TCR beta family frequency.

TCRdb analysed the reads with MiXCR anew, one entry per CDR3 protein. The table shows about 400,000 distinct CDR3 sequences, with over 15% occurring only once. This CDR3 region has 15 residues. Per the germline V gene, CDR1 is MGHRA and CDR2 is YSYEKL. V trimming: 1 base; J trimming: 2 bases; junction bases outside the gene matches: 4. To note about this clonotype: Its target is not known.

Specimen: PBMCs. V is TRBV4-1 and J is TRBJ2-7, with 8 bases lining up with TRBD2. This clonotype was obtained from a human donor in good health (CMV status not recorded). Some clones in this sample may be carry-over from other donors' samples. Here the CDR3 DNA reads TGCGCCAGCAGCCAAGGACGGGGGGGCACCTACGAGCAGTACTTC. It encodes CASSQGRGGTYEQYF.